This TCR beta chain was sequenced during a study of CD8 T cells in Susac syndrome. Reverse transcription used about 0.45 to 1 ug RNA and random hexamers. Using its own MiXCR run on the immunoSEQ multiplex PCR reads, TCRdb lists one record per CDR3 protein. The table includes 200,000 to 300,000 distinct CDR3 sequences, around 96% detected once. V was shortened by 1 base and J by 3 bases, with 13 bases between the two germline ends. Germline CDR1 and CDR2: KGHSH and LQKENI. This CDR3 is 15 amino acids long. The genes are TRBV18 and TRBJ2-7, with no clear D. This TCR derives from a human donor with Susac syndrome. The sample taken for sequencing was CD4+ T cells from PBMCs. The CDR3 nucleotides read TGTGCCAGCTCACCACTGCAGATTAGCAGCTACGAGCAGTACTTC. This translates into CASSPLQISSYEQYF. Full variable domain (remainder filled in from reference TRBV18 and TRBJ2-7): NAGVMQNPRHLVRRRGQEARLRCSPMKGHSHVYWYRQLPEEGLKFMVYLQKENIIDESGMPKERFSAEFPKEGPSILRIQQVVRGDSAAYFCASSPLQISSYEQYFGPGTRLTVT.